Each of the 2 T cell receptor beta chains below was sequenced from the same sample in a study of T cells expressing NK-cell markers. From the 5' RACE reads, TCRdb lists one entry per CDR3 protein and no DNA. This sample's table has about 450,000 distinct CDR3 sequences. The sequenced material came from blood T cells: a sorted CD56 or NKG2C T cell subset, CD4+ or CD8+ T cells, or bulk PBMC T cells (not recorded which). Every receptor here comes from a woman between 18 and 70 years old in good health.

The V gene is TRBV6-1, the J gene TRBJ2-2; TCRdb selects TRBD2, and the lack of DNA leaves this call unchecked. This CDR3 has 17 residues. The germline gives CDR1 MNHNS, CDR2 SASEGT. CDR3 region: CASSPEGLRGDTGELFF.

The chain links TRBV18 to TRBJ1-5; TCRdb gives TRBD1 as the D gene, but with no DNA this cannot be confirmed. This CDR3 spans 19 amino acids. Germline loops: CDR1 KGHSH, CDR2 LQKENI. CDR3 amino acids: CASSPTAPQGGGRNQPQHF.